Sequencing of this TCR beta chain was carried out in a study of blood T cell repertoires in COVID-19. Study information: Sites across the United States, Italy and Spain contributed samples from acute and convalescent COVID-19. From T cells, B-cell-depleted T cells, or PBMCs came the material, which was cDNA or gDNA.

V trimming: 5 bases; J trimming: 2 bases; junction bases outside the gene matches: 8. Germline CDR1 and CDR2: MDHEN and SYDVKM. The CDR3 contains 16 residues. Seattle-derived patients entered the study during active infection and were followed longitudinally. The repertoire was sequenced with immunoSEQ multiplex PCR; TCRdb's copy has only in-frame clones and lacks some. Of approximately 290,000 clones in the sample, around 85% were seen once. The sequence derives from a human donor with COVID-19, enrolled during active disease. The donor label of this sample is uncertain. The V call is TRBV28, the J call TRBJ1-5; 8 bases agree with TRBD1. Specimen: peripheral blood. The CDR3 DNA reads TGTGCCAGCAGTATGTCAGGGGGCGATGGCAATCAGCCCCAGCATTTT. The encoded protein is CASSMSGGDGNQPQHF.